The 25 T cell receptor beta chains presented below share a single source sample, sequenced in a study of HIV-infected children after antiretroviral therapy interruption. Treatment of the sample: PENTA 11 planned treatment interruption arm or continuous ART arm. The TCR library was built from RNA with a 3' RACE protocol and unique molecular identifiers. Using its own MiXCR run on the 3' RACE reads, TCRdb lists one record per CDR3 protein. The sample includes about 46,000 distinct CDR3 sequences, approximately 4% seen only once; the top ten take almost 0.7%. Sample: CD45RA+ CD4+ T cells from PBMCs, pooled from several time points, taken from a donor given antiretroviral therapy, either interrupted or continuous. Subset indicated: naive CD4+ CD45RA+ CD45RO- T cells. These receptors all come from a pool of human donors with HIV.

This clonotype was observed many times. The chain joins TRBV29-1 to TRBJ1-1; 7 nucleotides agree with TRBD1. The CDR3 covers 14 residues. V lost 7 bases, J lost 0 bases, and 8 bases stayed unmatched. CDR1 SQVTM and CDR2 ANQGSEA come from the germline V gene. The CDR3 DNA reads TGCAGCGCCTTAGTTGGGACAGTGAACACTGAAGCTTTCTTT. Translating gives CSALVGTVNTEAFF.

This clonotype was picked up many times. V is TRBV2 and J is TRBJ2-7; the match to TRBD1 covers 8 bases. The CDR3 extends over 13 amino acids. Per the germline V gene, CDR1 is SNHLY and CDR2 is FYNNEI. V shed 6 bases and J 6 bases; nucleotides not matched to a gene: 7. Written as DNA, the CDR3 is TGTGCCAGCAGGCCGGCAGGGGGCCGCGAGCAGTACTTC. It codes for CASRPAGGREQYF.

In its sample, this clonotype was seen many times. The V call is TRBV7-9, the J call TRBJ2-7; 7 bases match TRBD1. Germline V gives CDR1 SEHNR, CDR2 FQNEAQ (reference sequence). The CDR3 is 13 residues long. Losses at the gene ends were 5 bases for V and 3 bases for J; bases not matched to a gene: 4. The CDR3 loop is CASSRDSVYEQYF. The DNA of the CDR3 is TGTGCCAGCAGCCGGGACAGCGTCTACGAGCAGTACTTC.

This clonotype was counted between two and nine times. The chain combines TRBV2 with TRBJ1-1; a possible D gene is TRBD1 (5 bases). The CDR3 runs 14 residues. Germline V gives CDR1 SNHLY, CDR2 FYNNEI. Trimming pared 7 bases from V and 4 bases from J, leaving 16 bases between. The CDR3 reads CASISRVQGTEAFF. The CDR3 nucleotides read TGTGCCAGCATCTCGAGGGTTCAGGGCACTGAAGCTTTCTTT.

The chain is built from TRBV20-1 and TRBJ2-4; maybe TRBD1 (6 bases). The V end lost 6 bases, the J end lost 2 bases, and 14 bases lay between the germline ends. Germline lookup yields CDR1 DFQATT and CDR2 SNEGSKA (reference sequence). The CDR3 covers 14 residues. The DNA for the CDR3 is TGCAGTGCCCAGGACAGTCCACCCAAAAACATTCAGTACTTC. It translates to CSAQDSPPKNIQYF.

In this sample, this clonotype turned up many times. The rearrangement links TRBV3-1 to TRBJ1-6; 10 nucleotides agree with TRBD1. Germline assignment: CDR1 LGHDT and CDR2 YNNKEL (reference sequence). The CDR3 loop spans 14 amino acids. The junction had 2 bases not matched to a gene; V was cut back by 3 bases and J by 9 bases. CDR3 nucleotides: TGTGCCAGCAGCCAGGGACAGGGGAGTTCACCCCTCCACTTT. Its protein product is CASSQGQGSSPLHF.

This clonotype was counted a few times. The gene calls are TRBV20-1 and TRBJ2-7, with 9 bases fitting TRBD1. Germline values: CDR1 DFQATT, CDR2 SNEGSKA (reference sequence). The CDR3 covers 16 residues. V dropped 3 bases and J dropped 7; count of bases not matched to a gene: 16. The CDR3 region has the DNA TGCAGTGCTAGTGGCTCTGCCCGGGACAGGGACCCGGAGCAGTACTTC. It encodes CSASGSARDRDPEQYF.

J is TRBJ1-1 and V is TRBV12-5; D unresolved. The CDR3 consists of 12 residues. In germline, CDR1 is LGHNT, CDR2 FRNRAP. Trimming cost V 6 bases and J 2 bases, with 7 bases left between them. This chain's CDR3 is CASGYQNTEAFF. The CDR3 DNA reads as TGTGCTAGTGGCTACCAAAACACTGAAGCTTTCTTT.

This clonotype was detected many times. The chain combines TRBV29-1 with TRBJ2-1; possible D gene TRBD1, 5 bases. V dropped 0 bases and J dropped 6 bases, with 18 bases sitting between them. CDR3 length equals 16 residues. Germline V gene data show CDR1 as SQVTM and CDR2 as ANQGSEA. CDR3 sequence reads: CSVEDLVGRARNEQFF. DNA for the CDR3: TGCAGCGTTGAAGATCTTGTGGGCAGGGCCCGCAATGAGCAGTTCTTC.

This clonotype was detected many times. The chain recombines TRBV9 with TRBJ1-6; 7 bases are shared with TRBD1. The germline gives CDR1 SGDLS, CDR2 YYNGEE. Trimming at V came to 3 bases and at J to 6 bases, leaving 3 bases not matched to a gene. This CDR3 spans 14 amino acids. CDR3 coding DNA: TGTGCCAGCAGCGCCAACAGGGGTAATTCACCCCTCCACTTT. The encoded protein is CASSANRGNSPLHF.

In its sample, this clonotype was seen many times. J is TRBJ2-4 and V is TRBV19; D unclear. Trimming took 7 bases from V and 6 from J, leaving 19 bases between them. Germline V lookup: CDR1 LNHDA, CDR2 SQIVND (reference sequence). There are 15 residues in the CDR3. CDR3 protein: CASTNERFVGNIQYF. The CDR3 nucleotides are TGTGCCAGTACCAACGAAAGGTTCGTCGGAAACATTCAGTACTTC.

The table lists this clonotype with many counts. This chain links TRBV6-6 with TRBJ2-1; D might be TRBD2 (6 bases). The CDR3 extends over 16 amino acids. The V end was cut by 6 bases, the J end by 2 bases, with 17 bases between. Looked up from germline, CDR1 is MNHNY and CDR2 is SVGAGI (reference sequence). In DNA, the CDR3 is TGTGCCAGCAGACCCACGGGACTCCCTGCCTACAATGAGCAGTTCTTC. Its protein product is CASRPTGLPAYNEQFF.

The chain is built from TRBV5-4 and TRBJ2-1; perhaps TRBD1 as D (6 bases). In germline, CDR1 is SGHNT, CDR2 YYREEE (reference sequence). The CDR3 covers 16 residues. V lost 5 bases and J 3 bases, leaving 18 bases between the germline ends. The CDR3 sequence: CASSDSVQGRYNEQFF. The CDR3 DNA reads TGTGCCAGCAGTGATTCAGTACAGGGCCGCTACAATGAGCAGTTCTTC.

This clonotype was seen repeatedly, ten times or more. V and J are TRBV2 and TRBJ2-1; D is ambiguous. Per germline, CDR1 SNHLY and CDR2 FYNNEI. The length of the CDR3 is 14 residues. With 7 bases removed from V and 6 bases from J, the gap between germline ends came to 16 bases. The DNA for the CDR3 is TGTGCCAGCAAATCCTCCGCTCCTCGCAATGAGCAGTTCTTC. Protein: CASKSSAPRNEQFF. Based on the CDR3 plus reference TRBV2 and TRBJ2-1, the full variable domain is EPEVTQTPSHQVTQMGQEVILRCVPISNHLYFYWYRQILGQKVEFLVSFYNNEISEKSEIFDDQFSVERPDGSNFTLKIRSTKLEDSAMYFCASKSSAPRNEQFFGPGTRLTVL.

The chain employs TRBV7-9 and TRBJ2-7; possible D gene TRBD1, 6 bases. The CDR3 consists of 12 residues. Germline CDR1 is SEHNR and CDR2 is FQNEAQ (reference sequence). The V end was cut by 5 bases, the J end by 6 bases, with 11 bases between. The CDR3 loop is CASSPGVAEQYF. The CDR3 coding sequence is TGTGCCAGCAGCCCAGGGGTTGCCGAGCAGTACTTC.

There are many counts of this clonotype. The rearrangement links TRBV15 to TRBJ2-1; maybe TRBD2 (6 bases). The CDR3 loop spans 13 amino acids. The germline V and J ends were trimmed by 0 bases and 12 bases, with 12 bases remaining between them. Looked up from germline, CDR1 is LNHNV and CDR2 is YYDKDF (reference sequence). CDR3 loop: CATSREFGGMQFF. The CDR3 DNA sequence: TGTGCCACCAGCAGAGAGTTTGGAGGGATGCAGTTCTTC.

This clonotype has a handful of counts. The chain joins TRBV29-1 to TRBJ1-1; D might be TRBD1 (5 bases). CDR3 length: 12 amino acids. Trimming shortened V by 3 bases and J by 9 bases, and 14 bases separated the two germline ends. The germline gives CDR1 SQVTM, CDR2 ANQGSEA. CDR3 DNA sequence: TGCAGCGTTGATCCTGGCCAGGGCCAAGCTTTCTTT. It translates to CSVDPGQGQAFF.

The chain carries TRBV19 and TRBJ2-7; the match to TRBD1 covers 8 bases. The CDR3 has 14 amino acids. J was trimmed by 4 bases and V by 3 bases; bases with no gene match: 5. Germline CDR1 is LNHDA and CDR2 is SQIVND (reference sequence). In DNA form, the CDR3 reads TGTGCCAGTAGTATGGTGACAGGGGAGTACGAGCAGTACTTC. It codes for CASSMVTGEYEQYF.

This clonotype was seen repeatedly, ten times or more. The gene calls are TRBV20-1 and TRBJ2-3, with 8 bases fitting TRBD2. The V gene's germline CDR1 is DFQATT and CDR2 SNEGSKA (reference sequence). V lost 3 bases and J lost 1; bases outside the gene matches: 9. There are 16 residues in the CDR3. As DNA, the CDR3 is TGCAGTGCTAGCCTCGTCCAGCGGGGGCGCACAGATACGCAGTATTTT. It translates to CSASLVQRGRTDTQYF.

This clonotype has at least ten counts. The chain links TRBV7-9 to TRBJ2-7, with D perhaps matching TRBD1 or TRBD2 (5 bases each). V lost 3 bases to trimming and J lost 2 bases, with 11 bases between them. The CDR3 has 14 amino acids. From germline, CDR1 is SEHNR and CDR2 FQNEAQ (reference sequence). The CDR3 protein is CASSLGVGAYEQYF. In DNA form, the CDR3 reads TGTGCCAGCAGCTTGGGGGTGGGAGCCTACGAGCAGTACTTC.

Comment on this clonotype: Since a much larger clone is just one base distant, this may be a read error. The V and J genes are TRBV11-1 and TRBJ2-3; D not certain. Per germline, CDR1 SGHAT and CDR2 FQDESV (reference sequence). The CDR3 extends over 11 amino acids. CDR3 protein: CASSWADTQNF. CDR3 in DNA: TGTGCCAGCAGCTGGGCAGATACGCAGAATTTT.

This clonotype was seen at least ten times. The chain combines TRBV11-3 with TRBJ2-7; no reliable D call. This CDR3 comprises 15 residues. Per germline, CDR1 SGHNT and CDR2 YENEEA. Trimming took 5 bases from V and 0 from J, leaving 14 bases between them. CDR3 coding DNA: TGTGCCAGCAGCCGGGCAGGCAAAGACTCCTACGAGCAGTACTTC. It translates to CASSRAGKDSYEQYF.

This clonotype was found many times. This chain uses TRBV2 with TRBJ2-1; tentative D call: TRBD2 (5 bases). CDR1 and CDR2 from the germline V gene are SNHLY and FYNNEI. The V and J ends lost 6 bases and 0 bases respectively, with 12 bases between them. The CDR3 has 15 amino acids. The CDR3 here is CASRRLGSSYNEQFF. CDR3 DNA: TGTGCCAGCAGGCGTTTGGGGAGCTCCTACAATGAGCAGTTCTTC.

This clonotype was seen at least ten times. The chain couples TRBV19 to TRBJ2-1, with 11 bases fitting TRBD2. Germline V gene data show CDR1 as LNHDA and CDR2 as SQIVND (reference sequence). The CDR3 covers 15 residues. V gave up 10 bases and J gave up 10 bases; unmatched junction bases: 15. CDR3 sequence (DNA): TGTGCCACGGGGCTAGCGGGGGGCACCGGGGGGGAGCAGTTCTTC. Protein product: CATGLAGGTGGEQFF. Variable domain in full (rest from reference TRBV19 and TRBJ2-1): DGGITQSPKYLFRKEGQNVTLSCEQNLNHDAMYWYRQDPGQGLRLIYYSQIVNDFQKGDIAEGYSVSREKKESFPLTVTSAQKNPTAFYLCATGLAGGTGGEQFFGPGTRLTVL.

This clonotype was detected ten times or more. V gene TRBV3-1 combines with J gene TRBJ1-1; D remains ambiguous. There are 13 residues in the CDR3. Deletions cut 1 base from V and 1 base from J, with 4 bases between. The germline CDR1 and CDR2 sequences are LGHDT and YNNKEL (reference sequence). The CDR3 protein is CASSQVANTEAFF. In DNA form, the CDR3 reads TGTGCCAGCAGCCAAGTTGCGAACACTGAAGCTTTCTTT.